The following is a TCR beta chain sequence with its context. At one boundary the junction diverges from the germline segment, which might be a read error. CDR3 length: 14 residues. Germline V gene lookup returns CDR1 SGHNT and CDR2 YYREEE (reference sequence). Unique molecular identifiers were incorporated when the TCRbeta library was constructed. Each CDR3 protein gets one entry after TCRdb re-called the PCR reads with MiXCR. The data show some 200,000 distinct CDR3 sequences, 7.5% to 9.5% seen once. The record originates from a study of T-cell reconstitution after alpha-beta-depleted transplantation in children.

Sequences were derived from PBMCs, mostly from graft donor cells, sampled 360 days after TCRalphabeta/CD19-depleted stem cell transplant. The sequence was obtained from a male patient between 2 and 15 years old who had a stem cell transplant for acute myeloid leukemia, so the T cells may come from the graft donor. The chain has TRBV5-4 and TRBJ2-2; D uncertain. CDR3 amino acids: CAISFGLLKGELFF. CDR3 nucleotides: TGTGCCATCAGCTTCGGGCTCCTAAAAGGGGAGCTGTTTTTT.